This T cell receptor (beta chain) was recorded in a study of shared clonotypes between healthy human individuals (dated by TCRdb to between 2020 and 2021). Some background on the complete study: A few men and two women, aged 18 to 49 years, made up the cohort. To increase sequencing depth and limit assay-specific biases, different laboratories used diverse techniques to prepare libraries and sequence TCR repertoires. To estimate repertoire size and how much clonotype sharing occurs between individuals, the study deeply sequenced the blood TCR repertoires of five healthy adults. For each donor, CD4 naive and CD4 memory were each run on three plates, CD8 naive on two plates, and CD8 memory on one plate. Each donor's leukapheresis produced roughly between roughly 0.85 and 10 billion PBMCs. What the authors observed across the whole study: The small number of donors limited the genetic and exposure-history diversity represented. Compared with non-shared clonotypes, clonotypes shared by all four sorted-subset donors had higher generation probabilities. Sharing across a handful of donors was observed for 5% to 6.5% of naive CD4, over 3% of naive CD8, 2% to 2.5% of memory CD4, and about 0.38% of memory CD8 clonotypes. Pairwise subsampling led to the expectation that sequencing depth would affect the degree of clonotype sharing among donors. Naive subsets generally had larger estimated clonotype richness than memory subsets did. Incomplete sequencing was indicated by rarefaction of sorted-subset datasets, despite the large sequencing depth. Only blood was sampled, and tissue TCR repertoires likely differ from those in blood.

Using the deep immunoSEQ assay, multiplex PCR amplified TCR CDR3 regions from genomic DNA. For each cell subset, the extracted genomic DNA was distributed evenly across all wells of several immunoSEQ 96-well plates, and each plate served as one replicate. For sorted subsets, about 210 ng of genomic DNA, equivalent to 25,000 to 35,000 T cell genomes, went into each replicate PCR. The purified libraries were quantified using a Qubit 3.0 fluorometer, sized with a Bioanalyzer 2100, and then quantified again using the KAPA Library Quantification kit. Every immunoSEQ 96-well plate was sequenced on a separate single-read 150-cycle Illumina NextSeq 550 flow cell. On the study's bioinformatics: Because the immunoSEQ output held only junctional sequences and lacked quality scores, the filtering could not match the filtering applied to full-length reads. To assign V/J genes and CDR3, sequences were annotated against IMGT germline references using PyIR, a Python wrapper for IgBLAST v1.9. Any read was removed if the V/J assignment was weak (E-value above 1e-6), the CDR3 was missing, or the read contained stop codons, out-of-frame junctions, or ambiguous translated residues. V3J clonotypes were defined as sequences sharing the same inferred V gene, J gene, and CDR3 amino acid sequence. To compute the percentage overlap between repertoires, the number of shared unique clonotypes was divided by the size of the smaller repertoire. Three approaches were used to assess repertoire richness: RTK rarefaction, the Chao1 estimator, and Recon v2.1 estimates of unobserved clonotypes. For all TCRbeta clonotypes obtained by the gDNA method from several donors, generation probabilities were computed with OLGA. TCRdb provides this immuneACCESS table in a form limited to in-frame rearrangements. Some clones are lacking; in checked studies, under half of them reflect an unresolved V gene, and why the rest are absent is not known. The V and J calls and clone size are taken from that table; D and trimming were inferred from the DNA. For this sample the table gives approximately 1.5 million clones, of which 98% were detected only once. Of the sample, 0.3% to 0.45% is held by the ten largest clones.

The sample holds one count of this clone. Its antigen target is currently unknown. There are no base qualities to consult, and no much larger clone falls within one base. The cysteine opens and the phenylalanine closes a CDR3 of 16 amino acids. The entry retains the CDR3 DNA only, 48 bases that are in frame from base 1. At the junction V is shortened by 4 bases and J by 5 bases; bases outside the gene matches: 11. The CDR1 and CDR2 encoded by the germline V gene are SGDLS and YYNGEE. Healthy HIV-negative adults with no recently reported acute infections or vaccinations were included as donors. Only Caucasian adults living in Nashville, Tennessee, USA were represented among the donors. CD4+ T cells were enriched by magnetic negative selection; naive cells were then positively selected on CD45RA, and the negative fraction formed the memory subset. Blood was obtained by leukapheresis, after which PBMCs were separated by Ficoll-Histopaque density gradient centrifugation and cryopreserved in liquid nitrogen vapor phase. Analytical flow cytometry was used to check the purity and quantity of every magnetically sorted T cell population. Genomic DNA was isolated from each sorted fraction and quantified by UV absorbance on a Nanodrop 2000c.

The source material was naive CD4+ T cells sorted from blood. The cell subset or site tag for this specimen amounts to: CD45RA+ positively selected. The sequence links TRBV9 to TRBJ1-4; a stretch of 7 junction bases matches TRBD1. The sequence was collected from a man aged 30 to 39 in good health. CDR3 loop: CASSSRTSGGNEKLFF. The nucleotides read TGTGCCAGCAGCTCCCGGACCTCAGGGGGGAATGAAAAACTGTTTTTT.